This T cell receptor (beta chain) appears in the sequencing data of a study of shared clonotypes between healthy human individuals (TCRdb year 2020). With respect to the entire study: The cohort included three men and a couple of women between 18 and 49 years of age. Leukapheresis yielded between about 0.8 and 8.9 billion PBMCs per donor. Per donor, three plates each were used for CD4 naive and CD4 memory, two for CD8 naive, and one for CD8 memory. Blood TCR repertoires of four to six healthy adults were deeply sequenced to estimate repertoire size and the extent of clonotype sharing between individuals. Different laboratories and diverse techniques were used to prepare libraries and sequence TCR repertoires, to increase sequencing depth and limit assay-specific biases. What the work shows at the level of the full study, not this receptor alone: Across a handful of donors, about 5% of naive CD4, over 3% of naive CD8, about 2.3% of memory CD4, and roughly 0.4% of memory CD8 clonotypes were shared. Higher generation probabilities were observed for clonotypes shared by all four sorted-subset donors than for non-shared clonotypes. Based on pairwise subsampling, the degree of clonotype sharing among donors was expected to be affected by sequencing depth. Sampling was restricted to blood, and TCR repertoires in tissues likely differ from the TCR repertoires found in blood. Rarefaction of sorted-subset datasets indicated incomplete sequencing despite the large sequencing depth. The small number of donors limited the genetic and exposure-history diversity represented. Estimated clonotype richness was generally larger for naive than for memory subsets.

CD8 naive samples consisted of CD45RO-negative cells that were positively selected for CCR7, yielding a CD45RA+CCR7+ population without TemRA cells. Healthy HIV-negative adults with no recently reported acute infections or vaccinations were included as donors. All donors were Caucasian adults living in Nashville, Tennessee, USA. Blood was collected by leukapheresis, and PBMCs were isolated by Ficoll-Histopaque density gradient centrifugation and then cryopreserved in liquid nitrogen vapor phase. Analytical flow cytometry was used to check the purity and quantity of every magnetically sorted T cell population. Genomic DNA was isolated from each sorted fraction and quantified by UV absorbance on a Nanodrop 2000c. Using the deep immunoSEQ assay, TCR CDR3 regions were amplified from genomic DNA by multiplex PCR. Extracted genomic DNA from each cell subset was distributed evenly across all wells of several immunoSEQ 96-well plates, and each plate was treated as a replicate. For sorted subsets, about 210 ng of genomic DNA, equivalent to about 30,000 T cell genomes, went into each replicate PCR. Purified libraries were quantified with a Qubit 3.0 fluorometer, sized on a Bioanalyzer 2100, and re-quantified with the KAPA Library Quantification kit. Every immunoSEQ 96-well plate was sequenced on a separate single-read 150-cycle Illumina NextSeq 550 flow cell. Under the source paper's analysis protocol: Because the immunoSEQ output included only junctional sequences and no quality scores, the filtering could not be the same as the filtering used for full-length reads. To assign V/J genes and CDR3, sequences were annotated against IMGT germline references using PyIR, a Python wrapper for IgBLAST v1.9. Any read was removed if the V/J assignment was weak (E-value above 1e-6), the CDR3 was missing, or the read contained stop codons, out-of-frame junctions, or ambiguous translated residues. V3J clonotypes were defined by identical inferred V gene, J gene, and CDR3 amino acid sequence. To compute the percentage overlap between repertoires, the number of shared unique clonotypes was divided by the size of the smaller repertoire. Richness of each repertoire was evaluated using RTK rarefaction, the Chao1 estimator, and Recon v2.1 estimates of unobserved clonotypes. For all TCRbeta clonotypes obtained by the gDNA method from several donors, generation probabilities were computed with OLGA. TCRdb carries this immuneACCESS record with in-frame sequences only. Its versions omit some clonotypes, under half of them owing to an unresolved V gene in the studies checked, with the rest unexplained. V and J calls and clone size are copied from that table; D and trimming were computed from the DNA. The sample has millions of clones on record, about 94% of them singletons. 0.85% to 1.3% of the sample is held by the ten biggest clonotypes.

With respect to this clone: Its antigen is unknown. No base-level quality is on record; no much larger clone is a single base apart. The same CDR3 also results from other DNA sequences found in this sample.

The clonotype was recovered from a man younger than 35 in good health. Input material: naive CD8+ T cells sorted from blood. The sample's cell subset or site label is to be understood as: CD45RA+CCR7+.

The nucleotides are TGTGCCAGCAGTTTACAGGGAAGCACAGATACGCAGTATTTT. This sequence encodes CASSLQGSTDTQYF. The V and J segments used are TRBV28 and TRBJ2-3; 5 matching bases give a weak D call of TRBD1. The CDR3 runs 14 amino acids, cysteine and phenylalanine included. Only CDR3 DNA is held: 42 bases, read in frame from base 1. Trimming takes 2 bases from V and 0 bases from J, and the germline ends sit 6 bases apart. The germline V gene specifies MDHEN as CDR1 and SYDVKM as CDR2.